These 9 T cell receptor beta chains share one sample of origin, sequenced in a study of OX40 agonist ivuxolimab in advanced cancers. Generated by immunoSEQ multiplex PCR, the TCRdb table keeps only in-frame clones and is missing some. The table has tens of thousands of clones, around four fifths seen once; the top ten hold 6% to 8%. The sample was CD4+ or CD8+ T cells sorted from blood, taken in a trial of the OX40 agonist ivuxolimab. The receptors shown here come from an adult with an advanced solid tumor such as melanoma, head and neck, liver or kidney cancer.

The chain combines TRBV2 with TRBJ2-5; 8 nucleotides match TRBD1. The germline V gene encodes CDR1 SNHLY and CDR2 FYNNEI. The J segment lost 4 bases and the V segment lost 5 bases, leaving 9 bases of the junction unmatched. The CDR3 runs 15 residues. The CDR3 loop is CASSNRGTGVETQYF. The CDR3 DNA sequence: TGTGCCAGCAGTAACAGGGGGACAGGAGTAGAGACCCAGTACTTC.

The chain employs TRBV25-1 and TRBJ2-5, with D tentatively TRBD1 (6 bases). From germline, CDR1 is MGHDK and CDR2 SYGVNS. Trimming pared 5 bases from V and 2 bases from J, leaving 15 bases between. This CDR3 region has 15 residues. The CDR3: CASSLGPRGQETQYF. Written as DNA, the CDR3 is TGTGCCAGCAGTTTAGGCCCCAGGGGTCAAGAGACCCAGTACTTC.

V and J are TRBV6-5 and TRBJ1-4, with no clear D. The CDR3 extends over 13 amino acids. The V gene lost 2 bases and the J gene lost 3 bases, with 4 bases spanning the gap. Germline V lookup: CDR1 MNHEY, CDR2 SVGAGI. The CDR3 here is CASSYRPNEKLFF. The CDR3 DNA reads TGTGCCAGCAGTTACCGACCTAATGAAAAACTGTTTTTT.

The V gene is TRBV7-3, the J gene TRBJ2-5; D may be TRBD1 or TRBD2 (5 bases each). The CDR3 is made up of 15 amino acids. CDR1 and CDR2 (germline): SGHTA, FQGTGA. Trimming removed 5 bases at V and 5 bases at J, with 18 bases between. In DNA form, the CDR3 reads TGTGCCAGCAGCCCCCATAGTGAGGGGTGGGAGACCCAGTACTTC. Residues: CASSPHSEGWETQYF.

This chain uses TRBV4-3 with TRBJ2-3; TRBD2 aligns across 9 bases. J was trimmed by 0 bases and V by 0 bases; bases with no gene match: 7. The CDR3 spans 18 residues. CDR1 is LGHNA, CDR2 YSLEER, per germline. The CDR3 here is CASSQDGTSGPSTDTQYF. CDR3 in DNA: TGCGCCAGCAGCCAAGATGGAACTAGCGGGCCCAGCACAGATACGCAGTATTTT.

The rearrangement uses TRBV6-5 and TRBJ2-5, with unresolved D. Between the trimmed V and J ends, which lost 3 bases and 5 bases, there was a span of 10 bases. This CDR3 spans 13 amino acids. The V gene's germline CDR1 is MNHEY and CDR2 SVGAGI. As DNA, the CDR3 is TGTGCCAGCAGTTATTCGGCTCGTGAGACCCAGTACTTC. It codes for CASSYSARETQYF.

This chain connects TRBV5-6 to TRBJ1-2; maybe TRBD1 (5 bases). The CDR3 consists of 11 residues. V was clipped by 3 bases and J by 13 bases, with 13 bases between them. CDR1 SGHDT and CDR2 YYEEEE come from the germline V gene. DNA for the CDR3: TGTGCCAGCAGCTCCGAAAGGGACTCCACCTTC. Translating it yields CASSSERDSTF.

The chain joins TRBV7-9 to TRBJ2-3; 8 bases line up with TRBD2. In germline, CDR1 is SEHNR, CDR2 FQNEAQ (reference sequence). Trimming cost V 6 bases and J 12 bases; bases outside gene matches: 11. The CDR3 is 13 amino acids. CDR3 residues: CASSSGLVQIQYF. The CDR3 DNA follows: TGTGCCAGCAGTTCGGGACTAGTTCAAATACAGTATTTT.

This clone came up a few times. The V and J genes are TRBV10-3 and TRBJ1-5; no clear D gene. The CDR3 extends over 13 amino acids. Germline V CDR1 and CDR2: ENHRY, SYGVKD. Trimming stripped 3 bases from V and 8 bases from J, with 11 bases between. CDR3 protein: CAISEASGEPQHF. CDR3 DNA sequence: TGTGCCATCAGTGAAGCTTCGGGTGAGCCCCAGCATTTT.